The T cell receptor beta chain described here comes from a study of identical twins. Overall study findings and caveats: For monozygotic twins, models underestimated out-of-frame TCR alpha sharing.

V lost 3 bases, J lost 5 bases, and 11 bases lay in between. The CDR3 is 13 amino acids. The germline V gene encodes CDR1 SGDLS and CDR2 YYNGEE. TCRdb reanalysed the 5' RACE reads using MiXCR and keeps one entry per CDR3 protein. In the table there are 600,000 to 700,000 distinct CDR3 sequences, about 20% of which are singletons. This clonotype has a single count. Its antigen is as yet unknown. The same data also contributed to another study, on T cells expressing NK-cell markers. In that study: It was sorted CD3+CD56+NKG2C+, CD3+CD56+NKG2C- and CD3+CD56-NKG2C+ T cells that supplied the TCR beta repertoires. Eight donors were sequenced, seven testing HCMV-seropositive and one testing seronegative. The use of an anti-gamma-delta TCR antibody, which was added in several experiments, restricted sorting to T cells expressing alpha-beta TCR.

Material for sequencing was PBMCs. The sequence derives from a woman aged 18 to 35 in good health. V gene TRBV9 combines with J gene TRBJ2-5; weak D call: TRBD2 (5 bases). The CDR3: CASSALTGETQYF. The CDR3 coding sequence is TGTGCCAGCAGCGCCCTAACGGGGGAGACCCAGTACTTC.